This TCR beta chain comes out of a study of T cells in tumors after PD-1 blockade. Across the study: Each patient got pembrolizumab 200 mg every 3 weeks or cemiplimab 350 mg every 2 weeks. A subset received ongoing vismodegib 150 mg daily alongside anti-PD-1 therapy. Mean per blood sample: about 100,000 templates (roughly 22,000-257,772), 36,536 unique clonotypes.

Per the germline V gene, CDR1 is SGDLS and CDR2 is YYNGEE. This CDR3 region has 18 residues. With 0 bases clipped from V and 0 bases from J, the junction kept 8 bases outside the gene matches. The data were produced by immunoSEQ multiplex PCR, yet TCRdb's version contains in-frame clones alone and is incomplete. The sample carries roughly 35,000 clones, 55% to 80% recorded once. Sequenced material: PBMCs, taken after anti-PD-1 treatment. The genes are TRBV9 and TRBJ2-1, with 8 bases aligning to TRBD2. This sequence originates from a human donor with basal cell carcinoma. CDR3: CASSVEAGATSSYNEQFF. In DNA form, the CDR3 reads TGTGCCAGCAGCGTAGAAGCGGGGGCTACGAGCTCCTACAATGAGCAGTTCTTC.